Shown below are 9 T cell receptor beta chains from a single sample sequenced in a study of blood T cell repertoires in COVID-19. Sequencing used immunoSEQ multiplex PCR; TCRdb keeps in-frame clones, though not all of them. The sample includes some 220,000 clones, 85% to 90% of them seen just once. The specimen was PBMCs or T cells enriched from blood (not recorded which). The receptors shown here come from a young woman in a cohort exposed to, infected with or recovered from COVID-19 (not recorded which).

This chain connects TRBV19 to TRBJ1-2; 7 nucleotides line up with TRBD1. This CDR3 region has 15 residues. The germline CDR1 and CDR2 sequences are LNHDA and SQIVND (reference sequence). The trim removed 3 bases at V and 0 bases at J, leaving 4 bases unmatched. CDR3 coding DNA: TGTGCCAGTAGTATCGGGACAGCCGCTAACTATGGCTACACCTTC. The encoded protein is CASSIGTAANYGYTF.

The chain links TRBV7-2 to TRBJ1-2; the match to TRBD1 covers 10 bases. V trimming: 5 bases; J trimming: 8 bases; junction bases outside the gene matches: 2. Germline V CDR1 and CDR2: SGHTA, FQGNSA. The length of the CDR3 is 12 residues. In nucleotides, the CDR3 is TGTGCCAGCAGCGGGGACAGGGGCGGCTACACCTTC. It is translated as CASSGDRGGYTF.

The rearrangement joins TRBV5-5 to TRBJ2-5, with D hard to call. From germline, CDR1 is SGHKS and CDR2 YYEKEE (reference sequence). The V end lost 6 bases, the J end lost 2 bases, and 14 bases lay between the germline ends. The CDR3 covers 14 residues. The CDR3 loop is CASNRGEAQETQYF. Written as DNA, the CDR3 is TGTGCCAGCAACCGAGGTGAGGCGCAAGAGACCCAGTACTTC. Complete variable domain (other parts from reference TRBV5-5 and TRBJ2-5): DAGVTQSPTHLIKTRGQQVTLRCSPISGHKSVSWYQQVLGQGPQFIFQYYEKEERGRGNFPDRFSARQFPNYSSELNVNALLLGDSALYLCASNRGEAQETQYFGPGTRLLVL.

The gene calls are TRBV10-3 and TRBJ1-5; 8 bases are shared with TRBD1. V was clipped by 0 bases and J by 5 bases; unmatched bases: 6. The CDR3 has 16 residues. CDR1 and CDR2 (germline): ENHRY, SYGVKD. The chain's CDR3 is CAISESKTGVYQPQHF. CDR3 DNA: TGTGCCATCAGTGAGTCGAAGACAGGGGTTTATCAGCCCCAGCATTTT.

This chain joins TRBV6-5 and TRBJ2-1, with D maybe TRBD2 (5 bases). V lost 0 bases to trimming and J lost 6 bases, with 6 bases between them. CDR1 and CDR2 (germline): MNHEY, SVGAGI. CDR3 size: 13 residues. DNA of the CDR3: TGTGCCAGCAGTTACTCGAGGGTCAATGAGCAGTTCTTC. Amino acids: CASSYSRVNEQFF.

The V call is TRBV18, the J call TRBJ1-2; perhaps TRBD1 as D (5 bases). V shed 1 base and J shed 6 bases, with 12 bases lying between them. CDR1 KGHSH and CDR2 LQKENI come from the germline V gene. CDR3 length: 14 amino acids. In nucleotides, the CDR3 is TGTGCCAGCTCACCACTGGGACTGACAGATGGCTACACCTTC. It yields the protein CASSPLGLTDGYTF.

The V gene is TRBV5-5, the J gene TRBJ1-5; D ambiguous. Trimming pared 4 bases from V and 7 bases from J, leaving 24 bases between. The CDR3 length is 17 residues. Germline CDR1 is SGHKS and CDR2 is YYEKEE (reference sequence). The CDR3 DNA reads TGTGCCAGCAGCCCTATACATCATAGGGAGGAATACCAGCCCCAGCATTTT. This gives the protein CASSPIHHREEYQPQHF.

The chain links TRBV5-7 to TRBJ1-1; 9 bases line up with TRBD1. TRBV5-7 is treated as an ORF (open reading frame) with a function not yet certain. V lost 1 base and J lost 5; bases outside the gene matches: 12. The length of the CDR3 is 17 residues. The CDR3 DNA reads as TGTGCCAGCAGCTTGTCCGGGACAGGGTCGAGGGGGACTGAAGCTTTCTTT. It yields the protein CASSLSGTGSRGTEAFF.

This clone has just a few counts. The chain is built from TRBV27 and TRBJ2-7, with 9 bases matching TRBD1. V shed 2 bases, J shed 0 bases, and the junction held 2 bases outside the gene matches. The CDR3 has 15 residues. The germline V gene encodes CDR1 MNHEY and CDR2 SMNVEV (reference sequence). In DNA, the CDR3 is TGTGCCAGCAGTTTAGCACAGGGGGCCTCCTACGAGCAGTACTTC. Amino acids: CASSLAQGASYEQYF.